This entry describes one T cell receptor (beta chain). Its antigen is still unknown. This sample is drawn from a study of T cell responses to AZD1222 COVID-19 vaccine. Trimming cost V 4 bases and J 4 bases; bases outside gene matches: 9. There are 16 residues in the CDR3. Germline CDR1 and CDR2: LGHDT and YNNKEL (reference sequence). Only in-frame clones appear in the TCRdb table, and some are missing; sequencing was by immunoSEQ multiplex PCR. The data hold about 83,000 clones, with roughly 83% observed a single time. Findings of the study overall: Nearly half of spike-specific TCRs reportedly go after variant regions that carry no mutations.

This receptor was identified in an adult in good health. The sample consisted of peripheral blood, taken on day 0 of AZD1222 vaccination. This sequence joins TRBV3-1 (or the pseudogene TRBV3-2) and TRBJ1-2, with 10 positions matching TRBD1. CDR3 in amino acids: CASSRTRTGGIYGYTF. The CDR3 bases are TGTGCCAGCAGCCGAACCCGGACAGGGGGTATCTATGGCTACACCTTC.